This T cell receptor beta chain was retrieved from a study of cytomegalovirus exposure and HLA in healthy donors (dated by TCRdb to about 2017). At the level of the whole study: According to a later analysis, the 120 validation repertoires were produced on the same platform as the 600 to 850 repertoires of the first cohort. The study was designed to test whether signatures of past pathogen exposure could be identified by cataloging public T cell receptors. Besides the first cohort of some 670 subjects, a separate validation cohort made up of 95 to 150 different subjects was used. To predict cytomegalovirus infection status, the study combined high-throughput TCR immunosequencing, statistical association of individual TCRs with disease status, and machine learning. Points the paper makes about the study in general: Subsequent analysis determined that TCRs grouped into clusters in the first cohort also showed a tendency toward co-occurrence across the roughly 110 validation repertoires, and approximately 93% of cluster scores exceeded 0. The authors suggested that the approach could potentially be extended to other disease states and immunological phenotypes. In the study, around 150 TCR beta chains were listed as associated with cytomegalovirus. Most TCR sequences were observed very rarely across donors, whereas some public TCRs were present in many individuals. The classifier was reported to diagnose cytomegalovirus status with high specificity and sensitivity in both the original cohort and the validation cohort. A later analysis had no HLA typing for the validation cohort, so co-occurrence there was scored across all 110 or so repertoires. Three of the identified cytomegalovirus-associated TCR beta chains were confirmed in vitro to be specific for cytomegalovirus antigens.

The CDR3 covers 16 residues, taking in both the cysteine and the phenylalanine. Of all the DNA, just the CDR3 is kept, 48 bases in frame from base 1. The germline ends are 17 bases apart after V is trimmed by 1 base and J by 9 bases. The CDR1 and CDR2 encoded by the germline V gene are SGDLS and YYNGEE. The receptor library was made with the immunoSEQ multiplex PCR assay. Per the source publication's procedure: A statistical classification framework was built to diagnose cytomegalovirus status from the catalog of TCR beta chain sequences. TCRdb retrieved this table from immuneACCESS and kept in-frame rearrangements only. Not all clones are present; in checked studies, unresolved V genes account for under half, and no reason is known for the remainder. V and J calls and clone size are copied from that table; D and trimming were computed from the DNA. This sample holds 100,000 to 150,000 clones; 94% were observed only once. Of the sample, under 1.5% falls within the top ten clones.

In regard to this clone: Its binding antigen is unknown. Base-call qualities are not available, and no considerably larger clone is one nucleotide away.

The donors belonged to the validation cohort of 120 subjects, which was separate from the approximately 700-subject first cohort. Specimen: PBMCs. The chain is made from TRBV9 and TRBJ1-6; TRBD1 is a possible D gene, resting on 6 matching bases. The TCR sequence derives from a woman between 18 and 29 years old in good health and CMV-seronegative. The nucleotide sequence is given as TGTGCCAGCAGCGTATCTGGACAGCTCTCGGGTTCACCCCTCCACTTT. Its protein is CASSVSGQLSGSPLHF.